Detailed here is one T cell receptor (beta chain). Its antigen remains undetermined. Base qualities are missing; no much larger clone stands one base away. V is cut back by 3 bases and J by 6 bases, with 7 bases in the junction unmatched. From the cysteine through the phenylalanine, the CDR3 covers 14 amino acids. Solely the CDR3 DNA is kept, with 42 bases framed from the first base. Looking up the germline V gene yields CDR1 MNHNS and CDR2 SASEGT. These data belong to a study of cytomegalovirus exposure and HLA in healthy donors (dated by TCRdb to 2015 to 2018). Study-level background: An earlier analysis of about 530 of the donors reported about 260 Gb of sequence data and 117 million unique TCR beta sequences obtained from some 200 million T cells. An early release covering roughly 580 HLA-typed donors comprised 250 to 350 gigabases of sequencing data and roughly 85 million unique TCR sequences. Among the roughly 370 genotyped donors, approximately 76% belonged to the genetic ancestry cluster associated with self-reported Caucasian donors. The study was designed to test whether signatures of past pathogen exposure could be identified by cataloging public T cell receptors. Using immunosequencing, the study profiled T cell repertoires from 500 to 800 subjects and related those repertoires to cytomegalovirus serostatus. A separate validation cohort of roughly 120 different subjects was used in addition to the roughly 670-subject first cohort. The study combined high-throughput TCR immunosequencing, statistical association of individual TCRs with disease status, and machine learning to predict cytomegalovirus infection status. A later analysis re-analyzed previously published TCR beta repertoires from 500 to 700 donors and added high-resolution HLA genotyping to study TCR occurrence patterns. Rather than using new phenotypic data, the later analysis identified candidate immune exposures from TCR beta sequences and from how often those sequences occurred across donors. In an earlier analysis of 550 to 700 of the donors, high-throughput TCR beta sequencing was used to judge whether each TCR beta V gene segment behaved as functional or pseudogenic. Donor age, sex, ethnicity and CMV serostatus were collected together with the repertoire data. A later genetic analysis used genome-wide SNP genotypes for 398 of the 666 donors, treating that subset as a discovery cohort. Every repertoire in the discovery cohort had been generated on one and the same sequencing platform. Both class I and class II loci were covered by HLA typing, at four-digit resolution. Typing coverage varied by locus: 629-630 donors for A, B, C, DRB1 and DQB1; roughly 560 for DQA1; more than 600 for DPA1; roughly 450 for DPB1. Because of strong linkage in the cohort, a handful of DR-DQ haplotypes were treated as single units for association and clustering. Among over 350 genotyped donors of the cohort, an average of 235,054 unique TCR beta nucleotide sequences were sequenced per donor, roughly a sixth of them non-productive. What the work shows at the level of the full study, not this receptor alone: In the study, 150 to 200 TCR beta chains were listed as associated with cytomegalovirus. In a later analysis, several top co-occurrence clusters were reported to appear linked to parvovirus B19, influenza, CMV and Epstein-Barr virus. While some public TCRs were present in many individuals, most TCR sequences turned up only very rarely across donors. At a false discovery rate of 0.05, a later analysis linked about 17,000 TCR beta sequences to specific HLA alleles. Most CMV-associated TCR beta chains appeared to be HLA-restricted in a later analysis, and the HLA associations seemed to be driven largely by CMV exposure. Because some donors lacked HLA typing at each locus, the association tests relied only on the typed subset. Because counts were too low, about 15 rarely observed V segments, including chromosome 9 orphons, were left out of the earlier analysis of some 600 of the donors. A later genetic analysis reported fewer N-insertions in productive TCRs among donors in an Asian-associated ancestry cluster than the roughly 690-donor mean. A later genetic analysis associated a missense DCLRE1C variant with V-gene and J-gene trimming of TCR beta chains, and an independent cohort replicated the association. The only immune exposure information available for the cohort was CMV serostatus. In a later analysis, HLA-associated TCR beta chains showed more clonal expansion and lower generation probabilities than non-associated chains that were equally common. Correlated functional status among segregating V segments might reflect linkage disequilibrium, but an unknown experimental factor could not be ruled out. Some IMGT-functional V segments, including TRBV6-2 and TRBV6-3, could not be told apart with the 87-base-pair reads, so those segments were excluded. Assigning TCR associations to individual alleles was difficult when HLA alleles, especially DR and DQ, strongly co-occurred. A few of the identified cytomegalovirus-associated TCR beta chains were confirmed in vitro to be specific for cytomegalovirus antigens. Only TCR beta chains were sequenced in this cohort, and the absence of alpha or paired-chain data limited detectable features. The classifier was reported to diagnose cytomegalovirus status with high specificity and sensitivity in both the original and validation cohorts. A further reported finding was that TCR beta sequences accurately predicted the HLA-A and HLA-B alleles for most subjects in the first cohort. A group of highly shared sequence variants was considered likely to be a technical artifact of the sequencing pipeline. A later analysis found that TCR association rates varied across HLA loci, with DRB1 alleles showing the most associated TCRs and HLA-C alleles the fewest. It was suggested by the authors that the approach could potentially be generalized to other disease states and immunological phenotypes. In an earlier analysis of more than 500 of the donors, most TCR beta V segments appeared in productive rearrangements about 87% or about 30% of the time, broadly matching IMGT annotations. Sequencing depth was assumed to be roughly uniform across donors in the presence/absence analyses, though that assumption may not hold.

Libraries were made using the immunoSEQ multiplex PCR assay. The multiplex PCR relied on a mix of 60 forward primers for TCR Vbeta segments and 13 reverse primers for TCR Jbeta segments. A multiplex PCR assay on genomic DNA amplified the CDR3 region of rearranged TCR beta genes. On the Illumina HiSeq System, the amplified TCR beta libraries were sequenced as 87-base-pair reads. In the original analysis: In a later analysis, 77 million or so unique TCR beta chains were counted across the roughly 610 repertoires, and roughly 11 million of these chains were shared by at least two donors. Raw reads were error-corrected and collapsed into unique sequences with a nearest-neighbor algorithm that merged closely related sequences to remove PCR and sequencing errors. To assign V, D and J gene segments, CDR3 sequences were aligned to IMGT reference sequences. For a sequence to be retained, a match of at least six nucleotides to both a V gene segment and a J gene segment was required. Rearrangements were classified as productive when the CDR3 lacked stop codons and remained in frame with V and J, and all other rearrangements were classified as non-productive. Following IMGT convention, CDR3 was defined as the stretch from the second conserved V-encoded cysteine up to the conserved J-encoded phenylalanine. Sequences without an unambiguous match to a single V gene segment were excluded from the earlier analysis of 500 to 700 of the donors. In an earlier analysis of some 590 of the donors, a V segment was called functional when productive rearrangements were above 56.7%, and segregating when the standard deviation between donors exceeded 5%. A statistical classification framework was built to diagnose cytomegalovirus status from the catalog of TCR beta chain sequences. In a later analysis, TCR nucleotide sequences were compared against IMGT/GENE-DB human TR gene sequences so that V and J genes could be assigned. The TCRdist pipeline was used in a later analysis to assign CDR3 sequences and most-parsimonious VDJ recombination scenarios. In a later analysis, each TCR beta chain was defined by its CDR3 amino acid sequence together with its V-gene family, and reads lacking a unique V-gene family were excluded. In a later analysis, around 600 highly shared, low-generation-probability nucleotide sequences were removed to address suspected cross-contamination and a sequencing artifact. In a later analysis, a clonal expansion index for each public chain was calculated from normalized within-repertoire ranks of inferred template counts. In a later analysis, generation probabilities were computed with a VDJ recombination model fitted to out-of-frame rearrangements, and the resulting probabilities were checked against IGoR. A later analysis scored TCR-TCR, TCR-HLA and TCR-CMV co-occurrence with hypergeometric tests, applying a repertoire-size bias correction to TCR pairs. To estimate false discovery rates, a later analysis permuted the HLA or CMV assignments 20 times. In a later analysis, co-occurring TCRs were grouped using DBSCAN, with TCRdist sequence similarity added in when clustering inside HLA-allele-positive subsets. Co-occurrence clustering excluded repertoires with fewer than 30,000 or more than 120,000 public chains, plus five with anomalous nucleotide sharing. TCRdb provides this immuneACCESS table in a form limited to in-frame rearrangements. Some clones are lacking; in checked studies, under half of them reflect an unresolved V gene, and why the rest are absent is not known. The V and J calls and clone size come from that table; D and trimming were worked out from the DNA. Counted in this sample were around 130,000 clones; roughly 82% of them appeared once. The top ten constitute roughly 2.6% of the sample.

In total, 600 or so healthy bone marrow donors made up the cohort. At the time of sampling, every cohort member was nominally healthy, though immune exposures that went unrecorded were likely present. The donor tested CMV seronegative, placing the donor among the 350 to 400 seronegative members of the cohort. Every donor gave a peripheral blood sample, and the peripheral blood mononuclear cells from that sample were used for TCR beta sequencing. The Qiagen DNeasy Blood Extraction Kit was used to extract genomic DNA from the blood cell samples. This receptor was obtained from a man aged 45-65 years in good health and CMV-seronegative. This receptor chain uses TRBV6-1 and TRBJ1-1; TRBD1 fits 7 bases in the junction. The sequenced sample was PBMCs. The DNA reads TGTGCCAGCAGTGACTTAAACAGGGGTCCTGAAGCTTTCTTT. Its coded protein is CASSDLNRGPEAFF.